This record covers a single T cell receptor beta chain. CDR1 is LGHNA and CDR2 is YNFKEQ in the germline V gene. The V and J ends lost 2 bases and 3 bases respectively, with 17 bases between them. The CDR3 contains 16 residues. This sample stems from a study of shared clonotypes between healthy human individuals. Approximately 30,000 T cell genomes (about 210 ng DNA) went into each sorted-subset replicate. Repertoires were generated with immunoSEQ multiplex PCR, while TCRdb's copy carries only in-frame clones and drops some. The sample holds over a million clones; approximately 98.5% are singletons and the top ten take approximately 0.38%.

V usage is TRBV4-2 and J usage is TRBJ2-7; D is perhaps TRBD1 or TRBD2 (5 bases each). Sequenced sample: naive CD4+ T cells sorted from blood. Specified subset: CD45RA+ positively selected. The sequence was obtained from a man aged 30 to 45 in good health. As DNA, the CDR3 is TGTGCCAGCAGCCAAAGTATTCTGGGGGATAACTACGAGCAGTACTTC. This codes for CASSQSILGDNYEQYF.